These 22 T cell receptor beta chains were all obtained from the same sample, sequenced in a study of early T cells in non-severe SARS-CoV-2 infection. One entry per CDR3 protein results from TCRdb running MiXCR on the 5' RACE reads. The sample carries about 71,000 distinct CDR3 sequences, approximately 14% recorded once. Sequencing was done on a sample of whole blood. These receptors originate from an adult who was a healthcare worker with PCR-confirmed SARS-CoV-2 infection or an uninfected control (not recorded which).

This clonotype was picked up a small number of times. The rearrangement joins TRBV11-2 to TRBJ2-5, with D unresolved. The length of the CDR3 is 18 residues. Deletions cut 3 bases from V and 4 bases from J, with 24 bases between. The V gene's germline CDR1 is SGHAT and CDR2 FQNNGV. CDR3 residues: CASSLGISPVSLRETQYF. CDR3 bases: TGTGCCAGCAGCTTGGGTATCTCGCCCGTTTCCTTGCGAGAGACCCAGTACTTC.

This clonotype was counted ten times or more. The chain uses TRBV5-6 and TRBJ2-5, with 8 nucleotides matching TRBD2. From germline, CDR1 is SGHDT and CDR2 YYEEEE. Germline trimming cut 9 bases from V and 5 bases from J; bases unmatched to any gene: 9. The CDR3 is 13 residues long. The CDR3 coding sequence is TGTGCCACCCGCAGTAGCGGGGCTGAGACCCAGTACTTC. Translation gives CATRSSGAETQYF.

The J gene is TRBJ2-7, the V gene TRBV27; weak D call: TRBD1 (6 bases). The V gene's germline CDR1 is MNHEY and CDR2 SMNVEV (reference sequence). CDR3 length: 14 residues. V was clipped by 4 bases and J by 0 bases, with 10 bases between them. The CDR3 DNA sequence: TGTGCCAGCAGTTGGGGGCCCCACTCCTACGAGCAGTACTTC. Translation gives CASSWGPHSYEQYF.

The sample holds a few counts of this clonotype. This chain joins TRBV29-1 and TRBJ2-2, with TRBD1 matching 9 bases. Trimming removed 5 bases from V and 5 bases from J; junction bases left unmatched: 18. This CDR3 is built from 18 residues. Germline CDR1 is SQVTM and CDR2 is ANQGSEA. CDR3 amino acids: CSVRTPGQGTSGTGELFF. CDR3 coding DNA: TGCAGCGTTCGAACTCCGGGACAGGGCACTAGTGGTACCGGGGAGCTGTTTTTT.

The gene calls are TRBV6-1 and TRBJ1-4; D gene uncertain. V gave up 8 bases and J gave up 0 bases, with 10 bases separating them. Per the germline V gene, CDR1 is MNHNS and CDR2 is SASEGT. This CDR3 contains 14 residues. In DNA form, the CDR3 reads TGTGCCAGCCGGACGTTTTCAACTAATGAAAAACTGTTTTTT. Translation: CASRTFSTNEKLFF.

The V and J genes are TRBV7-2 and TRBJ2-5; D remains unclear. The CDR3 covers 15 residues. Germline values: CDR1 SGHTA, CDR2 FQGNSA. With 0 bases removed from V and 5 bases from J, the gap between germline ends came to 13 bases. The CDR3 sequence is CASSLAPRGSETQYF. CDR3 bases: TGTGCCAGCAGCTTAGCCCCGCGCGGTTCGGAGACCCAGTACTTC.

This clonotype was found a few times. This sequence joins TRBV29-1 and TRBJ2-5, with D maybe TRBD1 (5 bases). The length of the CDR3 is 15 residues. Between the trimmed V and J ends, which lost 3 bases and 1 base, there was a span of 15 bases. Per germline, CDR1 SQVTM and CDR2 ANQGSEA. The CDR3 spells CSVDPRAYTQETQYF. CDR3 DNA: TGCAGCGTTGATCCCAGGGCTTATACCCAAGAGACCCAGTACTTC.

V is TRBV15 and J is TRBJ1-2, with D unclear. The CDR3 runs to 15 residues. V lost 1 base to trimming and J lost 0 bases, with 9 bases between them. Per germline, CDR1 LNHNV and CDR2 YYDKDF (reference sequence). The CDR3 reads CATSRGSPTNYGYTF. CDR3 coding DNA: TGTGCCACCAGCAGAGGTAGTCCCACTAACTATGGCTACACCTTC.

The rearrangement links TRBV5-1 to TRBJ2-7; D gene uncertain. The V gene's germline CDR1 is SGHRS and CDR2 YFSETQ. This CDR3 region has 17 residues. Deletions cut 0 bases from V and 0 bases from J, with 16 bases between. The CDR3 bases are TGCGCCAGCAGCTTGGGAGGTACCGATCGATTCTCCTACGAGCAGTACTTC. This encodes CASSLGGTDRFSYEQYF.

This clonotype was counted a few times. This chain connects TRBV7-2 to TRBJ1-2; 7 positions agree with TRBD1. With 1 base clipped from V and 4 bases from J, the junction kept 6 bases outside the gene matches. The CDR3 extends over 15 amino acids. Germline V lookup: CDR1 SGHTA, CDR2 FQGNSA. CDR3 coding DNA: TGTGCCAGCAGCTTAGGGGTCGGACAGGCCTATGGCTACACCTTC. This translates into CASSLGVGQAYGYTF.

The chain combines TRBV5-1 with TRBJ2-3; unclear D gene. The assigned J gene may be wrong: the sequence end matches TRBJ1-5 better. The germline CDR1 and CDR2 sequences are SGHRS and YFSETQ. This CDR3 has 14 residues. The CDR3 here is CASSLEWAPGTQHF. CDR3 DNA: TGCGCCAGCAGCTTGGAATGGGCGCCGGGTACGCAGCATTTT.

This clonotype was observed a few times. The CDR3, as DNA: TGTGCCAGCACCGACTCCCTCCCCCACTTGCCACCTGCCAACGTCCTGACTTTC. Protein product: CASTDSLPHLPPANVLTF. The V call is TRBV5-6, the J call TRBJ2-6; D gene ambiguous. The CDR3 sequence is 18 residues long. The germline CDR1 and CDR2 sequences are SGHDT and YYEEEE. The V end lost 6 bases, the J end lost 7 bases, and 26 bases lay between the germline ends.

The count of this clonotype is one. The chain joins TRBV6-4 to TRBJ1-1; tentative D call: TRBD1 (6 bases). The germline V and J ends were trimmed by 6 bases and 3 bases, with 14 bases remaining between them. There are 14 residues in the CDR3. Germline CDR1 and CDR2: MRHNA and SNTAGT. CDR3 residues: CASREQGIDTEAFF. The CDR3 nucleotides are TGTGCCAGCAGAGAACAGGGAATAGACACTGAAGCTTTCTTT.

The table lists this clonotype with a few counts. The V gene is TRBV7-3, the J gene TRBJ2-3, with 12 nucleotides matching TRBD2. V trimming: 5 bases; J trimming: 4 bases; junction bases outside the gene matches: 4. CDR3 size: 15 residues. Germline assignment: CDR1 SGHTA and CDR2 FQGTGA. CDR3 region: CASSAGLAGADTQYF. The CDR3 bases are TGTGCCAGCAGCGCGGGACTAGCGGGCGCAGATACGCAGTATTTT.

The chain links TRBV7-9 to TRBJ2-6; 8 bases match TRBD1. The junction had 4 bases not matched to a gene; V was cut back by 6 bases and J by 0 bases. Germline V gene data show CDR1 as SEHNR and CDR2 as FQNEAQ (reference sequence). The CDR3 consists of 16 residues. The CDR3: CASRRDRGSGANVLTF. CDR3 nucleotides: TGTGCCAGCAGAAGAGACAGGGGCTCTGGGGCCAACGTCCTGACTTTC.

This clonotype has only a few counts. CDR3: CASSFIVETQYF. CDR3 nucleotide sequence: TGTGCCAGCAGCTTTATTGTGGAGACCCAGTACTTC. The rearrangement links TRBV7-6 to TRBJ2-5; no clear D. The germline CDR1 and CDR2 sequences are SGHVS and FNYEAQ. V dropped 3 bases and J dropped 5 bases, with 7 bases sitting between them. This CDR3 region has 12 residues.

The gene calls are TRBV7-3 and TRBJ2-2; TRBD2 aligns across 12 bases. CDR1 is SGHTA, CDR2 FQGTGA, per germline. This CDR3 comprises 16 residues. After removal of 5 bases from V and 8 bases from J, the junction contained 9 bases not matched to a gene. CDR3 in DNA: TGTGCCAGCAGCAAGGGACTAGCGGGTGCTGTTGGGGAGCTGTTTTTT. Encoded protein: CASSKGLAGAVGELFF.

This clonotype was counted a few times. CDR3 loop: CASSVTDDGELFF. In nucleotides, the CDR3 is TGTGCCAGCAGTGTAACGGATGACGGGGAGCTGTTTTTT. The chain has TRBV6-2 or TRBV6-3 and TRBJ2-2; D uncertain. V lost 5 bases and J 7 bases, leaving 11 bases between the germline ends. CDR3 length: 13 residues. Germline-derived CDR1 and CDR2 are MNHEY and SVGEGT.

This clonotype was found many times. The chain links TRBV12-3 or TRBV12-4 to TRBJ1-4; the D is unclear. This CDR3 is built from 14 residues. V lost 1 base and J lost 6, with 9 bases in between. CDR3 nucleotides: TGTGCCAGCAGTTTAGGCAGTTCCTATGAAAAACTGTTTTTT. Translating it yields CASSLGSSYEKLFF.

V gene TRBV6-2 or TRBV6-3 combines with J gene TRBJ2-3; no firm D call. V was trimmed by 3 bases and J by 1 base, leaving 8 bases between them. The CDR3 length is 14 residues. Germline V gene lookup returns CDR1 MNHEY and CDR2 SVGEGT. The CDR3 bases are TGTGCCAGCAGTTATTCGATCCGCACAGATACGCAGTATTTT. Protein: CASSYSIRTDTQYF.

The CDR3 bases are TGTGCCAGCAGTGTGACAGGGAGGTACGAGCAGTACTTC. Translated, it gives CASSVTGRYEQYF. The V call is TRBV28, the J call TRBJ2-7; the D gene is possibly TRBD1 (7 bases). V shed 5 bases and J shed 4 bases, with 12 bases lying between them. The CDR3 has 13 amino acids. Germline lookup yields CDR1 MDHEN and CDR2 SYDVKM. The entire variable domain, with the rest obtained from reference TRBV28 and TRBJ2-7, is as follows: DVKVTQSSRYLVKRTGEKVFLECVQDMDHENMFWYRQDPGLGLRLIYFSYDVKMKEKGDIPEGYSVSREKKERFSLILESASTNQTSMYLCASSVTGRYEQYFGPGTRLTVT.

This clonotype appeared a few times. The chain uses TRBV27 and TRBJ2-1; TRBD2 is a possible D gene (6 bases). V was cut by 6 bases and J by 0 bases, with 18 bases left in between. Germline lookup yields CDR1 MNHEY and CDR2 SMNVEV (reference sequence). This CDR3 comprises 17 residues. CDR3 DNA sequence: TGTGCCAGCAGCTTAGCGGACTTTTCGAGCTCCTACAATGAGCAGTTCTTC. It is translated as CASSLADFSSSYNEQFF.